The clone carrying this TCR beta chain occurred a few times. Its antigen is not known. TCRdb re-called the 5' RACE reads through MiXCR, storing one row per CDR3 protein. The sample holds about 26,000 distinct CDR3 sequences; about 13% are singletons and the top ten take around 23%. This sample is drawn from a study of spatial heterogeneity in lung cancer. Trimming took 0 bases from V and 2 from J; bases not matched to a gene: 5. The germline gives CDR1 LGHNA, CDR2 YNFKEQ. The length of the CDR3 is 17 residues. Noted time point: sample taken at primary tumor resection. In each case, whole RNA from tumor, nontumor lung or frozen PBMC was sequenced unsorted. The donors were approximately 70 patients with non-small cell lung cancer that was early-stage and untreated. Study findings and constraints: Ubiquitous expanded tumor TCRs showed up in blood more at resection than follow-up.

The J gene is TRBJ2-7, the V gene TRBV4-2, with 12 bases that match TRBD2. The specimen was PBMCs, collected at surgery. The clonotype originates from a female donor with early-stage non-small cell lung cancer. The CDR3 loop reads CASSQERLAGETYEQYF. The DNA of the CDR3 is TGTGCCAGCAGCCAAGAACGACTAGCGGGAGAGACCTACGAGCAGTACTTC.